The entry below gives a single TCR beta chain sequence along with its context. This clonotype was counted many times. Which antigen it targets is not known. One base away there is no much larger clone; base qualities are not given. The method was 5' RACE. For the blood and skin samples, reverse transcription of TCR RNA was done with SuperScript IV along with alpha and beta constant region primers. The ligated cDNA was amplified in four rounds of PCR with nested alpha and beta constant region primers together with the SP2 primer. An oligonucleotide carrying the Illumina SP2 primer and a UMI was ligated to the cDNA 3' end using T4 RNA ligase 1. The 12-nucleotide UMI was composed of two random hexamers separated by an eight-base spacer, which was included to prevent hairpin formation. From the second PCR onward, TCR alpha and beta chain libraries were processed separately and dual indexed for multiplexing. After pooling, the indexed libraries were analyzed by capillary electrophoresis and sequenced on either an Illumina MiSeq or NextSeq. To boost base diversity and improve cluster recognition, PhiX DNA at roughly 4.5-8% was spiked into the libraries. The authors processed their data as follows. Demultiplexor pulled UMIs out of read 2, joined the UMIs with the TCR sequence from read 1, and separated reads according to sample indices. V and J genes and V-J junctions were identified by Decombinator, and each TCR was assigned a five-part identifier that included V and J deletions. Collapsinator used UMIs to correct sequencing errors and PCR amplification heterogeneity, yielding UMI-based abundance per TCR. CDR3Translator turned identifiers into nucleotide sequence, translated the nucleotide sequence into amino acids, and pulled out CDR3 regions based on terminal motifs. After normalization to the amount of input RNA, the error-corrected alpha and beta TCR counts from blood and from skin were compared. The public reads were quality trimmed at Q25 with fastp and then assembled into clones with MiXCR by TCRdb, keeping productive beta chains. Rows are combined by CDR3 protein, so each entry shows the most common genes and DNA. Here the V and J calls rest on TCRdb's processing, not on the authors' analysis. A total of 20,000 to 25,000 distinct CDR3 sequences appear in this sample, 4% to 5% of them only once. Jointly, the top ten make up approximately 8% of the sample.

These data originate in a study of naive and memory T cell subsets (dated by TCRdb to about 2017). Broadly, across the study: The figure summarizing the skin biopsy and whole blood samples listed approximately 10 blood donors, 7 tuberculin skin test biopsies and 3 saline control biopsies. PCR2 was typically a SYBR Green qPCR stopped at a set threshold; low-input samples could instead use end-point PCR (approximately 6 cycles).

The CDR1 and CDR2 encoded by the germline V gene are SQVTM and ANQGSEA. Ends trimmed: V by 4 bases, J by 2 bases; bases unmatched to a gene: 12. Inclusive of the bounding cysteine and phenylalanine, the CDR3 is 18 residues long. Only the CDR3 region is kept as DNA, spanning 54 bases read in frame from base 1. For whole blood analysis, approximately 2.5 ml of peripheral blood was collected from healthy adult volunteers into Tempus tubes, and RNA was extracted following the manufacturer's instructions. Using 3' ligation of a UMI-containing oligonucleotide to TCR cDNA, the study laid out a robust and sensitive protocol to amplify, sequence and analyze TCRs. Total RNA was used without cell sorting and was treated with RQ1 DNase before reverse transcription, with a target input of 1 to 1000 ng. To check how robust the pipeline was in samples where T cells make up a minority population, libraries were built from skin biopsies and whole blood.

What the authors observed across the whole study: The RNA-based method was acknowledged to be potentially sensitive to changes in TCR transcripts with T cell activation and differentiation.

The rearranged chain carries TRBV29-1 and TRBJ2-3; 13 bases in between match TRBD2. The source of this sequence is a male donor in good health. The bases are TGCAGCGTTGGATACACTAGCGGGGGGGCCAAAAACACAGATACGCAGTATTTT. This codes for CSVGYTSGGAKNTDTQYF.